What follows are 26 T cell receptor beta chains derived from one specimen sequenced in a study of Graves' ophthalmopathy and Graves' hyperthyroidism. TCR beta CDR3 amplification used RNA transcripts. First-round RT-PCR with HTBI primers preceded a second-round multiplex PCR. Using its own MiXCR run on the multiplex PCR reads, TCRdb lists one record per CDR3 protein. Altogether around 50,000 distinct CDR3 sequences are present, around 50% being singletons, with the ten largest covering 20% to 25%. Sequencing was carried out using peripheral blood. The receptors were sampled from an adult man with Graves' ophthalmopathy.

V gene TRBV20-1 combines with J gene TRBJ1-4; D possibly corresponds to TRBD1 (5 bases). CDR1 is DFQATT, CDR2 SNEGSKA, per germline (reference sequence). The CDR3 has 15 amino acids. V was pared by 0 bases and J by 8 bases, with 16 bases between. This CDR3 is CSARDPSGTAEKLFF. For the CDR3, the DNA is TGCAGTGCTAGAGATCCTAGCGGGACCGCCGAAAAACTGTTTTTT.

In the case of this clonotype: This CDR3 is missing its conserved last phenylalanine or tryptophan, likely due to a read error. The CDR3 DNA follows: TGTGCCAGCAGCTTTATGAACCCGGCAAGACAAGAGACCCAGTACGTC. This codes for CASSFMNPARQETQYV. The J gene is TRBJ2-5, the V gene TRBV7-9; D uncertain. This CDR3 has 16 residues. Germline V lookup: CDR1 SEHNR, CDR2 FQNEAQ (reference sequence). Trimming left V 3 bases short and J 2 bases short, with 16 bases between.

This clonotype was counted at least ten times. The gene calls are TRBV29-1 and TRBJ2-1; 10 bases line up with TRBD2. With 5 bases clipped from V and 8 bases from J, the junction kept 12 bases outside the gene matches. CDR3 length: 15 amino acids. Germline CDR1 and CDR2: SQVTM and ANQGSEA. The CDR3 loop is CSVNLSGGAGDEQFF. In DNA form, the CDR3 reads TGCAGCGTTAACCTAAGCGGGGGGGCCGGGGATGAGCAGTTCTTC.

The J gene is TRBJ1-1, the V gene TRBV13; D ambiguous. The V gene lost 0 bases and the J gene lost 2 bases, with 4 bases spanning the gap. The CDR3 totals 13 residues. Germline CDR1 reads PRHDT; CDR2 reads FYEKMQ (reference sequence). The CDR3 coding sequence is TGTGCCAGCAGCTTAGGCAGTAACACTGAAGCTTTCTTT. Protein product: CASSLGSNTEAFF.

A remark on this clonotype: The germline gene is not matched at one end of the junction; a read error may be the cause. The chain uses TRBV20-1 and TRBJ2-1; 7 bases line up with TRBD1. The CDR3 runs 11 residues. The V gene's germline CDR1 is DFQATT and CDR2 SNEGSKA (reference sequence). The chain's CDR3 is CSAPGDREQLF. CDR3 nucleotides: TGCAGTGCTCCAGGTGACAGGGAGCAGCTCTTC.

This clonotype was detected many times. The chain uses TRBV7-9 and TRBJ2-1; either TRBD1 or TRBD2 may fit D (7 bases each). The V gene lost 7 bases and the J gene lost 4 bases, with 11 bases spanning the gap. The CDR3 has 13 residues. CDR1 and CDR2 from the germline V gene are SEHNR and FQNEAQ (reference sequence). DNA for the CDR3: TGTGCCAGCACCAGGGGGGGGTACAATGAGCAGTTCTTC. Translated: CASTRGGYNEQFF.

This clonotype has a count of ten or more. CDR3 bases: TGTGCCAGCAAAAAGTCCCTAGGGAACGGTAATGAGCAGTTCTTC. Its translation: CASKKSLGNGNEQFF. This chain links TRBV6-1 with TRBJ2-1; no clear D. Germline CDR1 reads MNHNS; CDR2 reads SASEGT. The length of the CDR3 is 15 residues. Trimming took off 7 bases at V and 7 bases at J, with 20 bases between the two ends.

In its sample, this clonotype is medium-sized. The chain combines TRBV29-1 with TRBJ2-1, with 9 bases lining up with TRBD2. This CDR3 is 14 amino acids long. Germline assignment: CDR1 SQVTM and CDR2 ANQGSEA. V was clipped by 7 bases and J by 6 bases; unmatched bases: 10. The CDR3 DNA reads TGCAGCGCCCAAAAGCGGGAGGTGGGCAATGAGCAGTTCTTC. Its translation: CSAQKREVGNEQFF.

The sample holds many counts of this clonotype. The rearrangement uses TRBV6-5 and TRBJ2-7, with D possibly TRBD2 on 6 matching bases. The CDR3 has 15 residues. V was trimmed by 6 bases and J by 0 bases, leaving 15 bases between them. The germline CDR1 and CDR2 sequences are MNHEY and SVGAGI. The CDR3 loop is CASSPWRGNSYEQYF. The CDR3 bases are TGTGCCAGCAGCCCTTGGAGGGGAAACTCCTACGAGCAGTACTTC.

The CDR3 DNA follows: TGCAGTGCTAGGTCTAGCGGGAGGGGAGGGAATGAGCAGTTCTTC. Translated: CSARSSGRGGNEQFF. The chain has TRBV20-1 and TRBJ2-1; 12 nucleotides line up with TRBD2. Trimming took 3 bases from V and 7 from J; bases not matched to a gene: 7. Germline V gene lookup returns CDR1 DFQATT and CDR2 SNEGSKA (reference sequence). The CDR3 has 15 residues.

The rearrangement links TRBV20-1 to TRBJ2-5; TRBD2 aligns across 12 bases. This CDR3 region has 15 residues. Germline V CDR1 and CDR2: DFQATT, SNEGSKA (reference sequence). Trimming at V came to 5 bases and at J to 4 bases, leaving 8 bases not matched to a gene. The CDR3 here is CSAPRPGLAGETQYF. The CDR3, as DNA: TGCAGTGCTCCCCGCCCGGGACTAGCGGGAGAGACCCAGTACTTC.

The chain carries TRBV19 and TRBJ2-2; the match to TRBD1 covers 8 bases. V lost 7 bases and J lost 6; bases outside the gene matches: 4. This CDR3 has 13 residues. Germline assignment: CDR1 LNHDA and CDR2 SQIVND (reference sequence). The CDR3: CASTLTGAGELFF. The CDR3 nucleotides are TGTGCCAGTACCCTGACAGGGGCCGGGGAGCTGTTTTTT.

The rearrangement joins TRBV7-3 to TRBJ2-7; TRBD2 matches 8 bases. Unmatched junction bases numbered 9, after V lost 1 base and J lost 7 bases. This CDR3 region has 15 residues. The germline V gene has CDR1 SGHTA and CDR2 FQGTGA. The CDR3 loop reads CASSLSGRMSGEQYF. As DNA, the CDR3 is TGTGCCAGCAGCTTAAGCGGGAGGATGAGTGGGGAGCAGTACTTC. The full variable domain, its missing parts supplied by reference TRBV7-3 and TRBJ2-7, is GAGVSQTPSNKVTEKGKYVELRCDPISGHTALYWYRQSLGQGPEFLIYFQGTGAADDSGLPNDRFFAVRPEGSVSTLKIQRTERGDSAVYLCASSLSGRMSGEQYFGPGTRLTVT.

Many counts were recorded for this clonotype. This chain links TRBV20-1 with TRBJ2-1; unclear D gene. Trimming stripped 2 bases from V and 4 bases from J, with 12 bases between. The CDR3 loop spans 14 amino acids. Germline V CDR1 and CDR2: DFQATT, SNEGSKA (reference sequence). CDR3: CSARIHEVYNEQFF. In DNA, the CDR3 is TGCAGTGCTAGAATTCACGAGGTTTACAATGAGCAGTTCTTC.

V usage is TRBV29-1 and J usage is TRBJ2-7; tentatively, D is TRBD1 or TRBD2 (5 bases each). Per the germline V gene, CDR1 is SQVTM and CDR2 is ANQGSEA. The length of the CDR3 is 12 residues. With 6 bases removed from V and 0 bases from J, the gap between germline ends came to 9 bases. The CDR3 nucleotides are TGCAGCGTCGGGACGGGCTCCTACGAGCAGTACTTC. Translation: CSVGTGSYEQYF.

This clonotype was seen repeatedly, ten times or more. The chain joins TRBV6-2 or TRBV6-3 to TRBJ2-5; 7 positions agree with TRBD2. The CDR3 runs to 16 residues. With V trimmed by 3 bases and J by 3 bases, 10 bases remained unmatched. CDR1 and CDR2 (germline): MNHEY, SVGEGT. The CDR3 DNA is TGTGCCAGCAGTTATTTAAAGGTCCGGGGGGAAGAGACCCAGTACTTC. Its translation is CASSYLKVRGEETQYF.

V usage is TRBV10-3 and J usage is TRBJ1-2; D unresolved. The V and J ends lost 0 bases and 4 bases respectively, with 12 bases between them. This CDR3 has 15 amino acids. In germline, CDR1 is ENHRY, CDR2 SYGVKD. For the CDR3, the DNA is TGTGCCATCAGTGAGTCGGCAGGTCCGTTCTATGGCTACACCTTC. Translated: CAISESAGPFYGYTF.

This clonotype was counted a few times. This chain uses TRBV25-1 with TRBJ1-5; D gene ambiguous. The CDR3 consists of 13 residues. Germline V gives CDR1 MGHDK, CDR2 SYGVNS. V dropped 3 bases and J dropped 4 bases, with 7 bases sitting between them. CDR3 loop: CASSDAGNQPQHF. The CDR3 DNA reads TGTGCCAGCAGTGACGCGGGTAATCAGCCCCAGCATTTT.

The chain combines TRBV7-9 with TRBJ1-5, with D perhaps matching TRBD1 (5 bases). Germline CDR1 and CDR2: SEHNR and FQNEAQ (reference sequence). The CDR3 is made up of 15 amino acids. The germline V and J ends were trimmed by 1 base and 3 bases, with 10 bases remaining between them. CDR3 coding DNA: TGTGCCAGCAGCTTAGGCCCAGGGTTCAATCAGCCCCAGCATTTT. Translated, it gives CASSLGPGFNQPQHF.

As concerns this clonotype: Relative to the germline gene, one junction end is altered; a read error may explain this. This sequence joins TRBV6-5 and TRBJ2-3; possible D gene TRBD2, 6 bases. This CDR3 is 13 amino acids long. Germline V gene sequence: CDR1 MNHEY, CDR2 SVGAGI. CDR3 nucleotide sequence: TGTGCCGGCAGTTATGTGGGGGGTGATACGCAGTATTTC. Amino acid sequence: CAGSYVGGDTQYF.

V gene TRBV7-3 combines with J gene TRBJ2-7, with D unclear. The germline gives CDR1 SGHTA, CDR2 FQGTGA. Between the trimmed V and J ends, which lost 2 bases and 1 base, there was a span of 12 bases. This CDR3 spans 15 amino acids. CDR3 sequence (DNA): TGTGCCAGCAGCTTAGTTCTGGCCAGATCCTACGAGCAGTACTTC. The encoded protein is CASSLVLARSYEQYF.

This clonotype was seen more than once but under ten times. The chain joins TRBV19 to TRBJ2-5, with D unclear. Germline CDR1 and CDR2: LNHDA and SQIVND (reference sequence). Trimming took off 6 bases at V and 2 bases at J, with 4 bases between the two ends. The CDR3 totals 11 residues. CDR3 DNA: TGTGCCAGTAGGTTACAAGAGACCCAGTACTTC. It translates to CASRLQETQYF.

The rearrangement links TRBV7-9 to TRBJ2-1, with TRBD2 as a possible D gene (6 bases). The CDR3 runs to 14 residues. Germline values: CDR1 SEHNR, CDR2 FQNEAQ (reference sequence). Trimming removed 8 bases at V and 5 bases at J, with 16 bases between. CDR3 coding DNA: TGTGCCAGCTTACAAACGGGGGTCAACAATGAGCAGTTCTTC. Translating gives CASLQTGVNNEQFF.

This clonotype showed up many times. This chain links TRBV5-1 with TRBJ2-1; D call uncertain. V gave up 3 bases and J gave up 0 bases, with 7 bases separating them. This CDR3 spans 14 amino acids. Germline assignment: CDR1 SGHRS and CDR2 YFSETQ. The CDR3 loop is CASSWSSSYNEQFF. The DNA of the CDR3 is TGCGCCAGCAGCTGGAGCAGCTCCTACAATGAGCAGTTCTTC.

The gene calls are TRBV24-1 and TRBJ2-3, with D perhaps given as TRBD1 or TRBD2 (5 bases each). CDR3 length equals 12 residues. Germline V lookup: CDR1 KGHDR, CDR2 SFDVKD. The germline V and J ends were trimmed by 12 bases and 5 bases, with 14 bases remaining between them. The CDR3: CAAQAGRDTQYF. In DNA, the CDR3 is TGTGCCGCCCAGGCAGGGAGAGATACGCAGTATTTT.

Details on this clonotype: Because it lacks the conserved phenylalanine or tryptophan at the end, this CDR3 is likely a read error. The J gene is TRBJ2-1, the V gene TRBV5-4; D may be TRBD1 (6 bases). The CDR3 sequence is 15 residues long. Per germline, CDR1 SGHNT and CDR2 YYREEE (reference sequence). CDR3 residues: CAGSLDREDYNEQFL. The CDR3 nucleotides are TGTGCCGGCAGCTTGGACAGAGAAGACTACAATGAGCAGTTCCTC.